The rows below give T cell receptor beta chains drawn from one sample of a study of CD8 T cells in ankylosing spondylitis. One entry per CDR3 protein results from TCRdb running MiXCR on the 5' RACE reads. The sample lists a few hundred thousand distinct CDR3 sequences, around 22% seen once, with around 17% in the top ten. The sequenced sample consisted of blood, either unsorted or a sorted T cell fraction (not recorded which). All receptors derive from a male donor with ankylosing spondylitis. Each CDR3 is given with its conserved first and last residue. The D gene is left open where the match is weak. The listing skips clone size in some rows; elsewhere it reads once, few, many or a size class.

>TRBJ2-7|TRBV19|.|.
TGTGCCTCCTCATATGAGGCCGATTTCTACGAGCAGTACTTC
CASSYEADFYEQYF
>TRBJ2-1|TRBV6-5|.|few
TGTGCCAGCAGTGACAGTTACAATGAGCAGTTCTTC
CASSDSYNEQFF
>TRBJ2-7|TRBV28|.|.
TGTGCCAGCAGTTTTGTGGGAGTCGGCTACGAGCAGTACTTC
CASSFVGVGYEQYF
>TRBJ2-5|TRBV5-6|.|.
TGTGCCAGCAGCTCCCCCCGTTCGGGGTACCAAGAGACCCAGTACTTC
CASSSPRSGYQETQYF
>TRBJ2-7|TRBV29-1|.|.
TGCAGCGCGACGTTTACCTACGAGCAGTACTTC
CSATFTYEQYF
>TRBJ1-5|TRBV2|TRBD1|.
TGTGCCAGCAGCCCACAGGGGGCAAGTCAGCCCCAGCATTTT
CASSPQGASQPQHF
>TRBJ2-5|TRBV6-2/TRBV6-3|.|many
TGTGCCAGCCAGAGAGTCCAAGAGACCCAGTACTTC
CASQRVQETQYF
>TRBJ2-3|TRBV20-1|.|once
TGCAGTGGCATCATACAGGGACCACGCACAGATACGCAGTATTTT
CSGIIQGPRTDTQYF
>TRBJ1-5|TRBV15|.|.
TGTGCCACCAGCAGAGAGGGGGGCAATCAGCCCCAGCATTTT
CATSREGGNQPQHF
>TRBJ2-5|TRBV5-8|TRBD2|.
TGTGCCAGCGCCGGGACTATGAAGGAGACCCAGTACTTC
CASAGTMKETQYF
>TRBJ1-4|TRBV18|TRBD1|few
TGTGCCAGCTCACCTTACGGGACAGGGGAGAATGAAAAACTGTTTTTT
CASSPYGTGENEKLFF
>TRBJ2-1|TRBV5-5|TRBD2|.
TGTGCCAGCAGCAGCTCCGGGACTATAAAGAATGAGCAGTTCTTC
CASSSSGTIKNEQFF
>TRBJ2-2|TRBV29-1|TRBD2|few
TGCAGCGTTCAACTAGCGGGACTTCCGGACACCGGGGAGCTGTTTTTT
CSVQLAGLPDTGELFF
>TRBJ2-3|TRBV29-1|.|many
TGCAGCGTTGAAAGGTTGGGCACAGATACGCAGTATTTT
CSVERLGTDTQYF
>TRBJ2-2|TRBV20-1|.|.
TGCAGTGCTAGAGATCATGGGGCGGGACCGAACACCGGGGAGCTGTTTTTT
CSARDHGAGPNTGELFF
>TRBJ1-1|TRBV12-3/TRBV12-4|.|.
TGTGCCAGCAGCCCCCATGCGGGGAAGGGGTCTGAAGCTTTCTTT
CASSPHAGKGSEAFF
>TRBJ1-1|TRBV7-9|TRBD1|.
TGTGCCAGCAACCCATTGGACAGGAAGAGCACTGAAGCTTTCTTT
CASNPLDRKSTEAFF
>TRBJ2-1|TRBV20-1|.|.
TGCAGTGCTAGAGATAGGGGTTTCGACAATGAGCAGTTCTTC
CSARDRGFDNEQFF
>TRBJ2-1|TRBV29-1|TRBD2|few
TGCAGCGTCGGACTAGCGGGACTATACAATGAGCAGTTCTTC
CSVGLAGLYNEQFF
>TRBJ1-3|TRBV2|.|.
TGTGCCAGCAGTGAACCAGGGACGGACACCATATATTTT
CASSEPGTDTIYF
>TRBJ2-5|TRBV24-1|.|few
TGTGCCACCAGTGATAACGGGGGCCGGGAGACCCAGTACTTC
CATSDNGGRETQYF
>TRBJ1-2|TRBV4-1|.|.
TGCGCCAGCAGCCGCGGGTCGGGATTCTACTATGGCTACACCTTC
CASSRGSGFYYGYTF